The TCR beta chain under discussion was sequenced for a study of cytomegalovirus exposure and HLA in healthy donors. Study-level results: The number of N-insertions in an Asian-associated ancestry cluster was reportedly below the approximately 700-donor mean in a later analysis. The availability of immune exposure information extended only to CMV serostatus.

In germline, CDR1 is DFQATT, CDR2 SNEGSKA (reference sequence). This CDR3 is built from 11 residues. V was clipped by 5 bases and J by 8 bases, with 10 bases between them. With regard to this clone: Antigen specificity is unknown.

Vbeta (60) and Jbeta (13) primers were used in the PCR. Produced via immunoSEQ multiplex PCR; TCRdb's table is partial and in-frame only. This sample has about 98,000 clones, with around 68% found just once. The sequence came from a man aged 45-65 years in good health and CMV-seronegative. The sequenced sample was PBMCs. The chain combines TRBV20-1 with TRBJ2-1; D is ambiguous. CDR3 coding DNA: TGCAGTGCTTACCCCAGCGATGAGCAGTTCTTC. This translates into CSAYPSDEQFF.